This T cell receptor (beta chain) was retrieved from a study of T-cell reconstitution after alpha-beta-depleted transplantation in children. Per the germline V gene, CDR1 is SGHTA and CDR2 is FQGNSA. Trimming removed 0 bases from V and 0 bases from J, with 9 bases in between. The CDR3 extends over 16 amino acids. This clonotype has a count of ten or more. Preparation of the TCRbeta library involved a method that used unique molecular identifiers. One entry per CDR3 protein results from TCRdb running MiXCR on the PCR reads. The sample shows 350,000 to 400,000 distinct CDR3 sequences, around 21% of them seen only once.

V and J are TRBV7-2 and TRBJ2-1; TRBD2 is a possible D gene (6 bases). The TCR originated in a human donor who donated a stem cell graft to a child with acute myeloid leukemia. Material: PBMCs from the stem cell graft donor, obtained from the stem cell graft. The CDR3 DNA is TGTGCCAGCAGCTTAGCGGGCGGGACCTCCTACAATGAGCAGTTCTTC. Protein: CASSLAGGTSYNEQFF. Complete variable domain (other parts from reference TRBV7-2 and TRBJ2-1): GAGVSQSPSNKVTEKGKDVELRCDPISGHTALYWYRQSLGQGLEFLIYFQGNSAPDKSGLPSDRFSAERTGGSVSTLTIQRTQQEDSAVYLCASSLAGGTSYNEQFFGPGTRLTVL.